The clone carrying this T cell receptor (beta chain) appeared a few times. The antigen is unknown. The record originates from a study of cytomegalovirus exposure and HLA in healthy donors. Here immunoSEQ multiplex PCR was the method, and the copy in TCRdb shows in-frame clones only, minus some. The data hold fewer than 150,000 clones, with more than 70% observed a single time. Overall study findings and caveats: Reportedly, cytomegalovirus status was diagnosed with high sensitivity and specificity. Rarity characterized most TCR sequences, yet some public TCRs appeared in many donors.

Sequencing was done on a sample of PBMCs. The receptor comes from a man aged 25-45 years in good health and CMV-seronegative.

The CDR3 DNA follows: TGTGCCAGCAGTGGGTCAAGCGGAGGTCTACCAGATACGCAGTATTTT. Its protein is CASSGSSGGLPDTQYF. This chain uses TRBV6-1 with TRBJ2-3; D possibly corresponds to TRBD2 (5 bases). CDR1 is MNHNS, CDR2 SASEGT, per germline. V lost 4 bases to trimming and J lost 4 bases, with 18 bases between them. The CDR3 extends over 16 amino acids.